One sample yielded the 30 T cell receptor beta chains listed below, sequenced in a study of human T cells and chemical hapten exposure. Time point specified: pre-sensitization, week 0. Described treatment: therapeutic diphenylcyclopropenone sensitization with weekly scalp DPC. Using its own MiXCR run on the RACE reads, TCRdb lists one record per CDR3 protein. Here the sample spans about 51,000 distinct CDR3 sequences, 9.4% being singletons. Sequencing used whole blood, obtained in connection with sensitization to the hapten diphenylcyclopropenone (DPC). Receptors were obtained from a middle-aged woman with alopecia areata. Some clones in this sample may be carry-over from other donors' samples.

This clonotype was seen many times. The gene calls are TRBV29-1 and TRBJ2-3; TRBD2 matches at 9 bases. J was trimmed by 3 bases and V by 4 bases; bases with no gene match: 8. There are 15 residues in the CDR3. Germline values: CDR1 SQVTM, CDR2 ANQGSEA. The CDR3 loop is CSVGPTTSGTDTQYF. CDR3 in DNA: TGCAGCGTTGGCCCAACGACTAGCGGAACAGATACGCAGTATTTT.

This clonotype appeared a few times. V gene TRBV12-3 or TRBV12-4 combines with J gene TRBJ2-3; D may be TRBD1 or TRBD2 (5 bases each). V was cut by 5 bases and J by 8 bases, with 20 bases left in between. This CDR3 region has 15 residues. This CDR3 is CASSRDRFRSSTQYF. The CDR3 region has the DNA TGTGCCAGCAGTCGGGACCGTTTTAGGAGCAGTACGCAGTATTTT.

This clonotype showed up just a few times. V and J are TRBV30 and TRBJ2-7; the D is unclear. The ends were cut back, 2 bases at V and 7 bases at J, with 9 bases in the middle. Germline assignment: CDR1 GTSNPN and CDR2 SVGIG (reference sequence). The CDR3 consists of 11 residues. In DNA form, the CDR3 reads TGTGCCTGGAGTATAAGGAGAGAGCAGTACTTC. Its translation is CAWSIRREQYF.

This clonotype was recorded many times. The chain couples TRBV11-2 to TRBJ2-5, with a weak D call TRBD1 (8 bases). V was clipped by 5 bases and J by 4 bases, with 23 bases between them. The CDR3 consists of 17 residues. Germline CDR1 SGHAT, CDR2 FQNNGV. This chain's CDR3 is CASSRTGTGGGGETQYF. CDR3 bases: TGTGCCAGCAGCCGAACCGGGACAGGCGGCGGGGGAGAGACCCAGTACTTC.

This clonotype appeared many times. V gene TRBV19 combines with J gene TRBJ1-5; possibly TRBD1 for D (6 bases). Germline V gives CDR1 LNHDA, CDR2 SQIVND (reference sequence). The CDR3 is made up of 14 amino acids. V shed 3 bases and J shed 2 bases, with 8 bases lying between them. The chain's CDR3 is CASSIAGGNQPQHF. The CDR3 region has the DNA TGTGCCAGTAGTATCGCAGGGGGCAATCAGCCCCAGCATTTT. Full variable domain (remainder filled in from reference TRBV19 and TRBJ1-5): DGGITQSPKYLFRKEGQNVTLSCEQNLNHDAMYWYRQDPGQGLRLIYYSQIVNDFQKGDIAEGYSVSREKKESFPLTVTSAQKNPTAFYLCASSIAGGNQPQHFGDGTRLSIL.

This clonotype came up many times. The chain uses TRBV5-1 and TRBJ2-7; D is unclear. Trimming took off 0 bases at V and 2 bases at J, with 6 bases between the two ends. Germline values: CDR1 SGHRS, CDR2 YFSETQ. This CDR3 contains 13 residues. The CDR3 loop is CASSLDPPYEQYF. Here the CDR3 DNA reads TGCGCCAGCAGCTTGGACCCCCCCTACGAGCAGTACTTC.

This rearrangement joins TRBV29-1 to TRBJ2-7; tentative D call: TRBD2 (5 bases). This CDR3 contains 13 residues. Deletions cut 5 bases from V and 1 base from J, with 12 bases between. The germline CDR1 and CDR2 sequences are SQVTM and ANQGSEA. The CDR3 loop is CSVFSGVSYEQYF. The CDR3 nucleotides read TGCAGCGTTTTTTCCGGGGTGTCCTACGAGCAGTACTTC.

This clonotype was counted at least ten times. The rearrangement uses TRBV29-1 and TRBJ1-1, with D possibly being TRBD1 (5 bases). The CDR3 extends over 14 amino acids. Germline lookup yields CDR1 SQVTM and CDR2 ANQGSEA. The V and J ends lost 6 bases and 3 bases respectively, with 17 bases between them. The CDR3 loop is CSVLITGTYTEAFF. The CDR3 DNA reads TGCAGCGTCCTCATTACGGGGACGTACACTGAAGCTTTCTTT. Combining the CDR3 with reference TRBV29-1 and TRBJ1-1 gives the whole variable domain SAVISQKPSRDICQRGTSLTIQCQVDSQVTMMFWYRQQPGQSLTLIATANQGSEATYESGFVIDKFPISRPNLTFSTLTVSNMSPEDSSIYLCSVLITGTYTEAFFGQGTRLTVV.

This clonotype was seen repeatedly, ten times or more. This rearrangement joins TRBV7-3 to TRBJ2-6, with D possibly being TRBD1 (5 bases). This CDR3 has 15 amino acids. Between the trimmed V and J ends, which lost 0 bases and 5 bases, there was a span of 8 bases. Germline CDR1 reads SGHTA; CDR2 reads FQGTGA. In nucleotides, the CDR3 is TGTGCCAGCAGCTTAACGGGGCTGCGGGCCAACGTCCTGACTTTC. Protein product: CASSLTGLRANVLTF.

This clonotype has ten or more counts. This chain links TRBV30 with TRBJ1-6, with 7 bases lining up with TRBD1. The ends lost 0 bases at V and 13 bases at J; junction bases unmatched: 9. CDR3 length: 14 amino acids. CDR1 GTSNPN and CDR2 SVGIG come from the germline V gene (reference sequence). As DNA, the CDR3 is TGTGCCTGGAGTGTTGGGACAGAGGTCCACCCCCTCCACTTT. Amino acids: CAWSVGTEVHPLHF.

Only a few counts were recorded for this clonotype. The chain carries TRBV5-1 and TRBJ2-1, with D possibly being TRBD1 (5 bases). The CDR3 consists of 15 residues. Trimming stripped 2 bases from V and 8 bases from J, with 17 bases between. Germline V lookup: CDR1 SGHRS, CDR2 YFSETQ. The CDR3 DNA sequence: TGCGCCAGCAGCTTTCCGAGACAGCAGTCGGATGAGCAGTTCTTC. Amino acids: CASSFPRQQSDEQFF.

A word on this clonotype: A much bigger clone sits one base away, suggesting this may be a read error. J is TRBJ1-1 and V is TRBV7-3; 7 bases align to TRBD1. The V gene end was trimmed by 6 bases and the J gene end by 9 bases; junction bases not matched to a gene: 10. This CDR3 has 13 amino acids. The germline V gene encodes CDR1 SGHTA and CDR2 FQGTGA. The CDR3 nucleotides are TGTGCCAGCAGTGTTCAGGGGGTAACTAAAGCTTTCTTT. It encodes CASSVQGVTKAFF.

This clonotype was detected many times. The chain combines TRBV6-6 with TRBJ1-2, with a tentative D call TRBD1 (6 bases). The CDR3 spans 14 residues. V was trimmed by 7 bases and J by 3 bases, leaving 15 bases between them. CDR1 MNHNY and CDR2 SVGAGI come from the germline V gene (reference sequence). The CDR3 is CASTKETGDYGYTF. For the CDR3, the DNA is TGTGCCAGCACCAAAGAGACAGGCGACTATGGCTACACCTTC.

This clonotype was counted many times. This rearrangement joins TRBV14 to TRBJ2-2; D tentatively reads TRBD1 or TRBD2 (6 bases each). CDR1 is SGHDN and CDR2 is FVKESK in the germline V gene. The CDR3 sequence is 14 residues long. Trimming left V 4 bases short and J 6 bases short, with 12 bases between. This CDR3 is CASSLLGGPGELFF. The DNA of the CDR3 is TGTGCCAGCAGCCTCCTTGGGGGGCCCGGGGAGCTGTTTTTT.

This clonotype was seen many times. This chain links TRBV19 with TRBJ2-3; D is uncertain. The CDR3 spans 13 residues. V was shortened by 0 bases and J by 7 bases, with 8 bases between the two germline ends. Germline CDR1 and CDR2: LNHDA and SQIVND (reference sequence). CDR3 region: CASSIEATHTQYF. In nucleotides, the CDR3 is TGTGCCAGTAGTATAGAAGCCACCCATACGCAGTATTTT. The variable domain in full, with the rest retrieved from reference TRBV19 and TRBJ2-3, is DGGITQSPKYLFRKEGQNVTLSCEQNLNHDAMYWYRQDPGQGLRLIYYSQIVNDFQKGDIAEGYSVSREKKESFPLTVTSAQKNPTAFYLCASSIEATHTQYFGPGTRLTVL.

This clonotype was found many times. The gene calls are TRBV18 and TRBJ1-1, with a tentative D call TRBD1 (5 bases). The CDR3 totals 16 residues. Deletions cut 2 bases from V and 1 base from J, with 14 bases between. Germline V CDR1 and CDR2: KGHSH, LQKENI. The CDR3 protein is CASSPGPGPRNTEAFF. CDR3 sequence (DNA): TGTGCCAGCTCACCAGGGCCGGGACCTCGGAACACTGAAGCTTTCTTT.

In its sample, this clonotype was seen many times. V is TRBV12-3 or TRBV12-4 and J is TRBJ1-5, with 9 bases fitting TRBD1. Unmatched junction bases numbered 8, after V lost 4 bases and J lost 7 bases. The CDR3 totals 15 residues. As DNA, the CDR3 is TGTGCCAGCAGTTACCGACAGGGGGAAGAACAGCCCCAGCATTTT. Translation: CASSYRQGEEQPQHF.

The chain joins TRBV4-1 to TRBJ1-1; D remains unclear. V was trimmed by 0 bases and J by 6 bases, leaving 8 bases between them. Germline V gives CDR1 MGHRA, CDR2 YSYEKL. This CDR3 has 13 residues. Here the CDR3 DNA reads TGCGCCAGCAGCCAAGATGGGGAGGCTGAAGCTTTCTTT. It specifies CASSQDGEAEAFF.

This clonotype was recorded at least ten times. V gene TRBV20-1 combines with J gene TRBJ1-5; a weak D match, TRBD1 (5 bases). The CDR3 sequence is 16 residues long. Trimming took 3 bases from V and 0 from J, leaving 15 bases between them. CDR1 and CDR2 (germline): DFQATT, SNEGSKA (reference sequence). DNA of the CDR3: TGCAGTGCTAGCAACAGGAGAATACCTAGCAATCAGCCCCAGCATTTT. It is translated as CSASNRRIPSNQPQHF.

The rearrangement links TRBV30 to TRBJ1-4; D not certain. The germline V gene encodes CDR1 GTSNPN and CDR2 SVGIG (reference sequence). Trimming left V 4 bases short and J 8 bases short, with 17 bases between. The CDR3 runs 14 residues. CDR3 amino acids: CAWTYGSEGEKLFF. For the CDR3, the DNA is TGTGCCTGGACCTATGGGTCGGAGGGAGAAAAACTGTTTTTT.

In nucleotides, the CDR3 is TGTGCCAGCAGCCCTGGGTCCTTCTACGAGCAGTACTTC. Amino acid sequence: CASSPGSFYEQYF. The rearrangement links TRBV7-2 to TRBJ2-7; D gene uncertain. The germline V gene encodes CDR1 SGHTA and CDR2 FQGNSA. Trimming stripped 5 bases from V and 3 bases from J, with 11 bases between. The CDR3 has 13 amino acids.

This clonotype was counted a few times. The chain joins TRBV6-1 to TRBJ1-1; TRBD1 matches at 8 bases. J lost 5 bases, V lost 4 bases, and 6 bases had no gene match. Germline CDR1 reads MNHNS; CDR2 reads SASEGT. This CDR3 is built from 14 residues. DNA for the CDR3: TGTGCCAGCAGTGCTCACAGGGGGGAGACTGAAGCTTTCTTT. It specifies CASSAHRGETEAFF.

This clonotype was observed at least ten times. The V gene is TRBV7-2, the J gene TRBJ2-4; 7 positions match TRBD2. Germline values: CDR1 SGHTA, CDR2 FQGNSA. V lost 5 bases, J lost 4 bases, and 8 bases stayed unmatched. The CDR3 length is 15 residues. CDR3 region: CASSGAGTIKNIQYF. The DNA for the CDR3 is TGTGCCAGCAGCGGGGCCGGGACTATAAAAAACATTCAGTACTTC. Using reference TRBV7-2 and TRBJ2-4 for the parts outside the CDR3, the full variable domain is GAGVSQSPSNKVTEKGKDVELRCDPISGHTALYWYRQSLGQGLEFLIYFQGNSAPDKSGLPSDRFSAERTGGSVSTLTIQRTQQEDSAVYLCASSGAGTIKNIQYFGAGTRLSVL.

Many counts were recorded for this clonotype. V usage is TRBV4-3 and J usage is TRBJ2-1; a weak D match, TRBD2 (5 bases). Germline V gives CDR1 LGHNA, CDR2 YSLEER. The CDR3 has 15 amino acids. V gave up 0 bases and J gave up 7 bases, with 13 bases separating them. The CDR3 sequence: CASSQDSGLVNEQFF. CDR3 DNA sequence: TGCGCCAGCAGCCAAGACTCCGGACTGGTGAATGAGCAGTTCTTC.

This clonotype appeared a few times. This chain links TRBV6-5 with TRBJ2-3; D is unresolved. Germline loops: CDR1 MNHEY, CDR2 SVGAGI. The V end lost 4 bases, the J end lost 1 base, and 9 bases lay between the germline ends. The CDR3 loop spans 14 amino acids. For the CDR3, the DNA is TGTGCCAGCAGTTGGTCGACTGGCACAGATACGCAGTATTTT. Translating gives CASSWSTGTDTQYF.

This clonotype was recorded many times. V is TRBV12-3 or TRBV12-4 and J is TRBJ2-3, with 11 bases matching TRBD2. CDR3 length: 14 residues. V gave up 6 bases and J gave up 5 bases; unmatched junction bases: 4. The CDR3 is CASSHSGGGDTQYF. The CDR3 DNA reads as TGTGCCAGCAGCCATAGCGGGGGGGGAGATACGCAGTATTTT.

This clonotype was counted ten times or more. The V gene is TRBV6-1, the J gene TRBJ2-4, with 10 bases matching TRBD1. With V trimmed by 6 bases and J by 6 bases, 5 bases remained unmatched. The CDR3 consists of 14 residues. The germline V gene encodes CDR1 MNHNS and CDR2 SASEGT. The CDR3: CASSGTGEVNIQYF. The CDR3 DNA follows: TGTGCCAGCAGCGGGACAGGGGAGGTAAACATTCAGTACTTC.

DNA of the CDR3: TGCAGTGCTAGAGATCCAGCCAGCAATCAGCCCCAGCATTTT. Protein: CSARDPASNQPQHF. The V call is TRBV20-1, the J call TRBJ1-5; D gene ambiguous. V was trimmed by 0 bases and J by 1 base, leaving 7 bases between them. The CDR3 sequence is 14 residues long. The germline CDR1 and CDR2 sequences are DFQATT and SNEGSKA (reference sequence).

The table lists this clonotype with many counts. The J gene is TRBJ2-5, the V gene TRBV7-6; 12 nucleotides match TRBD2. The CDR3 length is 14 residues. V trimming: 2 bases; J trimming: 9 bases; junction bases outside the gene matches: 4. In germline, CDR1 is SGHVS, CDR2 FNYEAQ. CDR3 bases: TGTGCCAGCAGCTTACTGCTAGCGGGGGGGCCCCAGTACTTC. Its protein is CASSLLLAGGPQYF.

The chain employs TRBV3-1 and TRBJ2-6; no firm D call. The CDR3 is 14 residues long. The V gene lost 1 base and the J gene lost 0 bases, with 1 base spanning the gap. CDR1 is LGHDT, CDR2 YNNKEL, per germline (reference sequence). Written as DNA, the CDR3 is TGTGCCAGCAGCCAAGCCTCTGGGGCCAACGTCCTGACTTTC. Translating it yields CASSQASGANVLTF.